The 11 T cell receptor beta chains reported below all come from one sample, sequenced in a study of blood T cell repertoires in COVID-19. TCRdb keeps only in-frame clones here, not all; method: immunoSEQ multiplex PCR. The sample consists of 150,000 to 200,000 clones, roughly 84% of them appearing once. Sequenced material: peripheral blood. The receptors originated from a man aged 35-49 years with acute or convalescent COVID-19.

CDR3 sequence: CASSVDSGELFF. The CDR3 DNA sequence: TGTGCCAGCAGCGTAGACTCCGGGGAGCTGTTTTTT. The J gene is TRBJ2-2, the V gene TRBV9; the D is unclear. The V end lost 0 bases, the J end lost 6 bases, and 3 bases lay between the germline ends. The germline V gene has CDR1 SGDLS and CDR2 YYNGEE. CDR3 length: 12 residues.

The chain carries TRBV7-3 and TRBJ1-6, with unresolved D. CDR3 size: 15 residues. Per the germline V gene, CDR1 is SGHTA and CDR2 is FQGTGA. V was clipped by 2 bases and J by 0 bases, with 5 bases between them. CDR3 region: CASSLLGSYNSPLHF. In DNA, the CDR3 is TGTGCCAGCAGCTTACTAGGCTCCTATAATTCACCCCTCCACTTT. The whole variable domain, filled in from reference TRBV7-3 and TRBJ1-6, reads GAGVSQTPSNKVTEKGKYVELRCDPISGHTALYWYRQSLGQGPEFLIYFQGTGAADDSGLPNDRFFAVRPEGSVSTLKIQRTERGDSAVYLCASSLLGSYNSPLHFGNGTRLTVT.

This clone was detected only once. This chain connects TRBV6-2 or TRBV6-3 to TRBJ2-1; 10 nucleotides agree with TRBD1. This CDR3 is built from 17 residues. V lost 2 bases to trimming and J lost 7 bases; unmatched junction nucleotides: 11. Germline-derived CDR1 and CDR2 are MNHEY and SVGEGT. As DNA, the CDR3 is TGTGCCAGCAGTTACCGGCTGGACAGGGGGAATGTAAATGAGCAGTTCTTC. It is translated as CASSYRLDRGNVNEQFF.

The rearrangement links TRBV10-3 to TRBJ2-7; 9 bases fit TRBD1. The germline CDR1 and CDR2 sequences are ENHRY and SYGVKD. Losses at the gene ends were 10 bases for V and 2 bases for J; bases not matched to a gene: 9. This CDR3 has 14 residues. This chain's CDR3 is CATDPGQGAYEQYF. The CDR3 nucleotides are TGTGCCACCGATCCGGGACAGGGAGCCTACGAGCAGTACTTC.

The rearrangement joins TRBV27 to TRBJ1-2; 8 bases are shared with TRBD1. V shed 0 bases and J 4 bases; nucleotides not matched to a gene: 7. From germline, CDR1 is MNHEY and CDR2 SMNVEV (reference sequence). The CDR3 covers 16 residues. Here the CDR3 reads CASSLSNRGKSYGYTF. The CDR3 nucleotides are TGTGCCAGCAGTTTATCGAACAGGGGGAAGAGCTATGGCTACACCTTC.

This clone was recorded only once. The chain uses TRBV9 and TRBJ2-3; the match to TRBD1 covers 7 bases. CDR3 size: 16 residues. Germline lookup yields CDR1 SGDLS and CDR2 YYNGEE. V shed 1 base, J shed 0 bases, and the junction held 5 bases outside the gene matches. This CDR3 reads CASSVNRGQSTDTQYF. For the CDR3, the DNA is TGTGCCAGCAGCGTAAATAGGGGGCAGAGCACAGATACGCAGTATTTT. The full variable domain, in which reference TRBV9 and TRBJ2-3 provide the parts outside the CDR3, is DSGVTQTPKHLITATGQRVTLRCSPRSGDLSVYWYQQSLDQGLQFLIQYYNGEERAKGNILERFSAQQFPDLHSELNLSSLELGDSALYFCASSVNRGQSTDTQYFGPGTRLTVL.

The CDR3 coding sequence is TGTGCCAGCAGCGCTATCACTGAAGCTTTCTTT. It codes for CASSAITEAFF. The genes are TRBV28 and TRBJ1-1; the D is unclear. Germline V gene data show CDR1 as MDHEN and CDR2 as SYDVKM. Trimming removed 6 bases from V and 4 bases from J, with 6 bases in between. The CDR3 runs to 11 residues.

The J gene is TRBJ2-7, the V gene TRBV23-1; the D is unclear. TRBV23-1 is an open reading frame, and its role is uncertain. The CDR3 is made up of 11 amino acids. Trimming took 7 bases from V and 4 from J, leaving 8 bases between them. In DNA, the CDR3 is TGCGCCAGCACCCCTCTTTACGAGCAGTACTTC. Amino acid sequence: CASTPLYEQYF.

In DNA, the CDR3 is TGTGCCAGCAGCTCTACAGATACGCAGTATTTT. This translates into CASSSTDTQYF. This chain uses TRBV5-5 with TRBJ2-3; the D is unclear. The germline V and J ends were trimmed by 3 bases and 3 bases, with 2 bases remaining between them. Looked up from germline, CDR1 is SGHKS and CDR2 is YYEKEE (reference sequence). The CDR3 loop spans 11 amino acids.

This clone was picked up one time. The V gene is TRBV18, the J gene TRBJ2-7, with a tentative D call TRBD1 (5 bases). Germline lookup yields CDR1 KGHSH and CDR2 LQKENI. V was pared by 0 bases and J by 2 bases, with 5 bases between. This CDR3 spans 13 amino acids. The DNA of the CDR3 is TGTGCCAGCTCACCACCGGACACCTACGAGCAGTACTTC. Translated: CASSPPDTYEQYF.

V usage is TRBV6-5 and J usage is TRBJ2-7; 7 bases are shared with TRBD2. Unmatched junction bases numbered 9, after V lost 5 bases and J lost 2 bases. From germline, CDR1 is MNHEY and CDR2 SVGAGI. This CDR3 has 15 amino acids. This CDR3 reads CASSLREGSTYEQYF. The CDR3 nucleotides are TGTGCCAGCAGTCTCAGGGAGGGGTCAACCTACGAGCAGTACTTC.